The clone carrying this T cell receptor (beta chain) occurred a few times. This sample includes further DNA sequences coding for the same CDR3. The sample comes from a study of cytomegalovirus exposure and HLA in healthy donors. The PCR had 60 Vbeta and 13 Jbeta primers. Measured with immunoSEQ multiplex PCR; TCRdb has only the in-frame clones, and not every one. The sample yields around 100,000 clones, around three quarters seen once. The receptor's source is a woman aged 50 to 65 in good health and CMV-seropositive. Sequencing was performed on PBMCs.

In nucleotides, the CDR3 is TGTGCCAGCAGCTTGAAGCTAGCGGGCCAGGAGACCCAGTACTTC. Protein: CASSLKLAGQETQYF. The chain carries TRBV5-4 and TRBJ2-5; 8 nucleotides match TRBD2. The CDR3 has 15 residues. The J segment lost 5 bases and the V segment lost 1 base, leaving 7 bases of the junction unmatched. Per germline, CDR1 SGHNT and CDR2 YYREEE (reference sequence).